These 17 T cell receptor beta chains were sequenced from one sample in a study of human T cells and chemical hapten exposure. TCRdb called the RACE reads again in MiXCR, with one record for every CDR3 protein. The sample contains 350,000 to 400,000 distinct CDR3 sequences, roughly 6.3% of which appear only once. This sample's time point: patch test 2, 6 weeks after DPC sensitization. Documented treatment: therapeutic diphenylcyclopropenone sensitization with weekly scalp DPC. This sample comprised whole blood, obtained in connection with sensitization to the hapten diphenylcyclopropenone (DPC). Every receptor here comes from a woman younger than 30 with alopecia areata. Some clones in this sample may be carry-over from other donors' samples.

This clonotype was seen more than once but under ten times. This sequence joins TRBV7-9 and TRBJ1-1; D may be TRBD1 (6 bases). This CDR3 is built from 14 residues. V lost 1 base to trimming and J lost 5 bases, with 11 bases between them. Germline V CDR1 and CDR2: SEHNR, FQNEAQ (reference sequence). The CDR3 sequence: CASSLGRGRTEAFF. The CDR3 coding sequence is TGTGCCAGCAGCTTAGGCAGGGGCAGGACTGAAGCTTTCTTT.

This clonotype has ten or more counts. The chain has TRBV5-1 and TRBJ2-3; D gene uncertain. The germline CDR1 and CDR2 sequences are SGHRS and YFSETQ. This CDR3 spans 11 amino acids. Trimming left V 4 bases short and J 6 bases short, with 6 bases between. This CDR3 is CASSPVDTQYF. The DNA for the CDR3 is TGCGCCAGCAGCCCGGTCGATACGCAGTATTTT. Combining the CDR3 with reference TRBV5-1 and TRBJ2-3 gives the whole variable domain KAGVTQTPRYLIKTRGQQVTLSCSPISGHRSVSWYQQTPGQGLQFLFEYFSETQRNKGNFPGRFSGRQFSNSRSEMNVSTLELGDSALYLCASSPVDTQYFGPGTRLTVL.

This clonotype was counted ten times or more. The J gene is TRBJ1-4, the V gene TRBV12-3 or TRBV12-4; D gene uncertain. The CDR3 has 15 residues. Trimming pared 1 base from V and 7 bases from J, leaving 13 bases between. The CDR3 nucleotides read TGTGCCAGCAGTTTAGGATTGGCAGCGAGTGAAAAACTGTTTTTT. Translating gives CASSLGLAASEKLFF.

This clonotype was seen many times. The chain is built from TRBV7-9 and TRBJ1-1, with D hard to call. This CDR3 contains 11 residues. The V gene's germline CDR1 is SEHNR and CDR2 FQNEAQ (reference sequence). The germline V and J ends were trimmed by 5 bases and 8 bases, with 9 bases remaining between them. The CDR3 region is CASSTGPEAFF. The CDR3 DNA reads TGTGCCAGCAGCACGGGTCCGGAAGCTTTCTTT.

This clonotype was seen more than once but under ten times. The J gene is TRBJ2-3, the V gene TRBV27; 12 bases line up with TRBD1. The V gene's germline CDR1 is MNHEY and CDR2 SMNVEV (reference sequence). Trimming cost V 8 bases and J 4 bases; bases outside gene matches: 7. The CDR3 is 15 residues long. The CDR3 spells CASFPGTGGADTQYF. In DNA form, the CDR3 reads TGTGCCAGCTTCCCCGGGACAGGGGGCGCAGATACGCAGTATTTT.

This clonotype appeared many times. The gene calls are TRBV4-3 and TRBJ2-7, with 9 bases lining up with TRBD1. Trimming cost V 3 bases and J 3 bases; bases outside gene matches: 3. Germline values: CDR1 LGHNA, CDR2 YSLEER. The CDR3 is 14 residues long. The CDR3 loop reads CASSQGQGDYEQYF. The CDR3 DNA reads TGCGCCAGCAGCCAGGGACAGGGCGACTACGAGCAGTACTTC.

In this sample, this clonotype turned up a few times. The rearrangement links TRBV6-2 or TRBV6-3 to TRBJ2-7; D possibly corresponds to TRBD2 (5 bases). Germline loops: CDR1 MNHEY, CDR2 SVGEGT. V was pared by 8 bases and J by 0 bases, with 14 bases between. The CDR3 has 14 amino acids. The CDR3 here is CASHPASFSYEQYF. CDR3 nucleotides: TGTGCCAGCCACCCGGCTAGCTTCTCCTACGAGCAGTACTTC.

This clonotype was picked up a small number of times. The chain joins TRBV20-1 to TRBJ1-2, with 9 bases identical to TRBD1. The CDR3 loop spans 15 amino acids. The germline V gene encodes CDR1 DFQATT and CDR2 SNEGSKA (reference sequence). J was trimmed by 4 bases and V by 0 bases; bases with no gene match: 6. CDR3 nucleotides: TGCAGTGCTAGAGATCCTGGACAGGGGTTCTATGGCTACACCTTC. Its translation is CSARDPGQGFYGYTF.

This clonotype was recorded at least ten times. The chain combines TRBV7-2 with TRBJ1-6; TRBD1 aligns across 8 bases. V was clipped by 4 bases and J by 3 bases; unmatched bases: 8. The CDR3 totals 17 residues. The germline CDR1 and CDR2 sequences are SGHTA and FQGNSA. The CDR3 DNA is TGTGCCAGCAGCTACCTAAGGGACAGGAGCTATAATTCACCCCTCCACTTT. It yields the protein CASSYLRDRSYNSPLHF.

The chain links TRBV6-6 to TRBJ2-3, with a weak D call TRBD1 (6 bases). The CDR3 contains 14 residues. Trimming removed 6 bases at V and 1 base at J, with 11 bases between. The germline V gene encodes CDR1 MNHNY and CDR2 SVGAGI (reference sequence). The CDR3 sequence is CASRAQGGTDTQYF. The CDR3 DNA sequence: TGTGCCAGCAGAGCACAGGGAGGCACAGATACGCAGTATTTT.

This clonotype was counted only a few times. The rearrangement joins TRBV7-9 to TRBJ1-1; D not resolved. The germline V and J ends were trimmed by 2 bases and 1 base, with 5 bases remaining between them. CDR1 and CDR2 (germline): SEHNR, FQNEAQ (reference sequence). The CDR3 loop spans 13 amino acids. The DNA of the CDR3 is TGTGCCAGCAGCTTACCCCAGAACACTGAAGCTTTCTTT. Amino acids: CASSLPQNTEAFF.

This clonotype has at least ten counts. The chain has TRBV18 and TRBJ1-1; D may be TRBD1 (6 bases). The V end lost 4 bases, the J end lost 4 bases, and 16 bases lay between the germline ends. Germline V gives CDR1 KGHSH, CDR2 LQKENI. The CDR3 has 15 amino acids. CDR3 region: CASSHSEQGITEAFF. The CDR3, as DNA: TGTGCCAGCTCACACTCAGAACAGGGTATCACTGAAGCTTTCTTT.

This clonotype was seen a few times. This chain uses TRBV4-3 with TRBJ2-2; D is perhaps TRBD1 (5 bases). This CDR3 spans 17 amino acids. The V and J ends lost 0 bases and 6 bases respectively, with 17 bases between them. The V gene's germline CDR1 is LGHNA and CDR2 YSLEER. As DNA, the CDR3 is TGCGCCAGCAGCCAAGAACATTCAGGGAATGGGGCCGGGGAGCTGTTTTTT. Protein product: CASSQEHSGNGAGELFF.

The chain uses TRBV6-2 or TRBV6-3 and TRBJ2-2, with D hard to call. Germline assignment: CDR1 MNHEY and CDR2 SVGEGT. This CDR3 has 15 amino acids. V gave up 8 bases and J gave up 4 bases, with 17 bases separating them. The CDR3 loop is CASGNAPDGTGELFF. In DNA, the CDR3 is TGTGCCAGCGGGAATGCACCGGACGGCACCGGGGAGCTGTTTTTT.

This clonotype was detected ten times or more. The rearrangement joins TRBV4-3 to TRBJ2-1, with 8 bases identical to TRBD1. Germline-derived CDR1 and CDR2 are LGHNA and YSLEER. J was trimmed by 9 bases and V by 8 bases; bases with no gene match: 12. CDR3 length: 14 amino acids. CDR3 residues: CASGWTGNLGEQFF. The CDR3 bases are TGCGCCAGCGGATGGACAGGGAATTTAGGTGAGCAGTTCTTC.

This clonotype was detected only a few times. J is TRBJ2-3 and V is TRBV24-1; no clear D gene. The CDR3 covers 19 residues. Looked up from germline, CDR1 is KGHDR and CDR2 is SFDVKD. Trimming left V 2 bases short and J 3 bases short, with 23 bases between. CDR3 sequence reads: CATSDWASHGEIGTDTQYF. The DNA of the CDR3 is TGTGCCACCAGTGATTGGGCCAGCCACGGCGAGATTGGAACAGATACGCAGTATTTT.

The chain links TRBV18 to TRBJ2-5; 8 bases fit TRBD2. After removal of 4 bases from V and 5 bases from J, the junction contained 9 bases not matched to a gene. This CDR3 spans 15 amino acids. Germline loops: CDR1 KGHSH, CDR2 LQKENI. In DNA form, the CDR3 reads TGTGCCAGCTCACGGACAGCGGGGGAGGGTGAGACCCAGTACTTC. This encodes CASSRTAGEGETQYF.